The 22 T cell receptor beta chains below were found in one sample sequenced in a study of blood T cell repertoires in COVID-19. The data were produced by immunoSEQ multiplex PCR, yet TCRdb's version contains in-frame clones alone and is incomplete. In the table there are 150,000 to 200,000 clones, about 86% of which are singletons. Specimen: PBMCs or T cells enriched from blood (not recorded which). The source of these receptors is a woman aged 45-60 years in a cohort exposed to, infected with or recovered from COVID-19 (not recorded which).

The chain has TRBV19 and TRBJ1-2; 7 bases are shared with TRBD1. CDR1 and CDR2 from the germline V gene are LNHDA and SQIVND (reference sequence). This CDR3 contains 15 residues. The J segment lost 3 bases and the V segment lost 4 bases, leaving 8 bases of the junction unmatched. CDR3 sequence: CASSTLRQGYYGYTF. The CDR3 region has the DNA TGTGCCAGTAGTACCTTAAGACAGGGCTACTATGGCTACACCTTC.

The chain carries TRBV3-1 (or the pseudogene TRBV3-2) and TRBJ2-3, with D possibly being TRBD2 (5 bases). CDR3 length: 13 amino acids. Germline loops: CDR1 LGHDT, CDR2 YNNKEL (reference sequence). V was pared by 4 bases and J by 6 bases, with 11 bases between. CDR3 nucleotide sequence: TGTGCCAGCAGCCGACGTTGGGAGGATACGCAGTATTTT. Protein: CASSRRWEDTQYF.

V is TRBV9 and J is TRBJ2-7; TRBD2 agrees at 11 bases. J lost 3 bases, V lost 0 bases, and 8 bases had no gene match. Germline V lookup: CDR1 SGDLS, CDR2 YYNGEE. The CDR3 runs to 17 residues. The CDR3 sequence: CASSVGGSGGADYEQYF. Written as DNA, the CDR3 is TGTGCCAGCAGCGTAGGTGGTAGCGGGGGGGCCGACTACGAGCAGTACTTC.

This chain connects TRBV19 to TRBJ2-1; TRBD1 aligns across 8 bases. With 3 bases clipped from V and 4 bases from J, the junction kept 8 bases outside the gene matches. The CDR3 totals 16 residues. Germline V gene sequence: CDR1 LNHDA, CDR2 SQIVND (reference sequence). CDR3 amino acids: CASSIQFGTGYNEQFF. The CDR3 DNA is TGTGCCAGTAGTATCCAATTTGGGACAGGTTACAATGAGCAGTTCTTC.

The genes are TRBV24-1 and TRBJ2-2, with 8 bases identical to TRBD1. The CDR3 is 16 residues long. J was trimmed by 4 bases and V by 4 bases; bases with no gene match: 7. Germline V gene sequence: CDR1 KGHDR, CDR2 SFDVKD. The CDR3 here is CATSDPGGAGTGELFF. CDR3 nucleotide sequence: TGTGCCACCAGTGACCCAGGGGGCGCGGGCACCGGGGAGCTGTTTTTT.

A single count supports this clone. Here the CDR3 DNA reads TGTGCCAGCAGCCAAGACTGGACAGGGACTGGAAACACCATATATTTT. This translates into CASSQDWTGTGNTIYF. The chain employs TRBV4-2 and TRBJ1-3; 8 nucleotides align to TRBD1. CDR3 size: 16 residues. Germline lookup yields CDR1 LGHNA and CDR2 YNFKEQ. With V trimmed by 0 bases and J by 2 bases, 3 bases remained unmatched.

The chain recombines TRBV6-5 with TRBJ1-5; 7 bases match TRBD1. Germline V gene sequence: CDR1 MNHEY, CDR2 SVGAGI. J lost 7 bases, V lost 6 bases, and 9 bases had no gene match. The CDR3 runs to 14 residues. The CDR3 loop is CASSSRQGYQPQHF. The DNA of the CDR3 is TGTGCCAGCAGCTCCCGACAGGGTTACCAGCCCCAGCATTTT.

The V call is TRBV30, the J call TRBJ1-5, with D tentatively TRBD1 (5 bases). There are 13 residues in the CDR3. Germline CDR1 GTSNPN, CDR2 SVGIG (reference sequence). V was trimmed by 3 bases and J by 7 bases, leaving 13 bases between them. CDR3 coding DNA: TGTGCCTGGAGCGGGGGGATTGAACAGCCCCAGCATTTT. Translation gives CAWSGGIEQPQHF.

The CDR3 bases are TGTGCCAGTAGTATAGGATCCAGGCACAATGAGCAGTTCTTC. Translating it yields CASSIGSRHNEQFF. V and J are TRBV19 and TRBJ2-1; no definite D call. The CDR3 loop spans 14 amino acids. Per the germline V gene, CDR1 is LNHDA and CDR2 is SQIVND (reference sequence). Trimming left V 1 base short and J 5 bases short, with 9 bases between.

This clone was seen only a few times. The V and J genes are TRBV19 and TRBJ1-2; D is undetermined. The germline V gene encodes CDR1 LNHDA and CDR2 SQIVND (reference sequence). Trimming removed 5 bases at V and 6 bases at J, with 13 bases between. CDR3 length: 13 amino acids. The CDR3, as DNA: TGTGCCAGTAGTGTCTTGCGGGCAGATGGCTACACCTTC. Its translation is CASSVLRADGYTF.

The chain joins TRBV28 to TRBJ1-1; 8 bases fit TRBD1. Per germline, CDR1 MDHEN and CDR2 SYDVKM. V lost 2 bases, J lost 8 bases, and 10 bases stayed unmatched. This CDR3 has 15 residues. Here the CDR3 reads CASSLPQTGAEEAFF. In DNA form, the CDR3 reads TGTGCCAGCAGTTTACCGCAGACAGGGGCAGAAGAAGCTTTCTTT.

The chain couples TRBV5-5 to TRBJ2-1; D gene ambiguous. CDR1 and CDR2 (germline): SGHKS, YYEKEE (reference sequence). V lost 1 base and J lost 1, with 9 bases in between. The CDR3 is 15 amino acids. Here the CDR3 DNA reads TGTGCCAGCAGCTTGATTACGGTTTCCTACAATGAGCAGTTCTTC. It translates to CASSLITVSYNEQFF. The full variable domain, in which reference TRBV5-5 and TRBJ2-1 provide the parts outside the CDR3, is DAGVTQSPTHLIKTRGQQVTLRCSPISGHKSVSWYQQVLGQGPQFIFQYYEKEERGRGNFPDRFSARQFPNYSSELNVNALLLGDSALYLCASSLITVSYNEQFFGPGTRLTVL.

The chain recombines TRBV30 with TRBJ2-5; 10 bases agree with TRBD2. Per the germline V gene, CDR1 is GTSNPN and CDR2 is SVGIG (reference sequence). With V trimmed by 0 bases and J by 0 bases, 4 bases remained unmatched. The CDR3 sequence is 16 residues long. The CDR3 DNA is TGTGCCTGGAGTGTACGTAGCGGGGGGTACCAAGAGACCCAGTACTTC. Translation gives CAWSVRSGGYQETQYF. Drawing the rest from reference TRBV30 and TRBJ2-5, the complete variable domain is SQTIHQWPATLVQPVGSPLSLECTVEGTSNPNLYWYRQAAGRGLQLLFYSVGIGQISSEVPQNLSASRPQDRQFILSSKKLLLSDSGFYLCAWSVRSGGYQETQYFGPGTRLLVL.

CDR3 region: CASSVDLGTGAYEQYF. CDR3 DNA sequence: TGTGCCAGCAGCGTAGATCTGGGGACAGGCGCCTACGAGCAGTACTTC. The chain combines TRBV9 with TRBJ2-7, with TRBD1 matching over 8 bases. The CDR3 extends over 16 amino acids. The J segment lost 2 bases and the V segment lost 0 bases, leaving 7 bases of the junction unmatched. CDR1 and CDR2 (germline): SGDLS, YYNGEE.

Turning to this clone: A junction boundary mismatches the germline segment, possibly from a read error. The chain is built from TRBV7-9 and TRBJ2-7, with 14 bases matching TRBD2. The germline V gene has CDR1 SEHNR and CDR2 FQNEAQ (reference sequence). The CDR3 runs 15 residues. The CDR3 loop reads CASSLGGLAGGRCFF. The CDR3 nucleotides read TGTGCCAGCAGCTTAGGTGGACTAGCGGGAGGAAGGTGCTTCTTC.

V gene TRBV5-1 combines with J gene TRBJ2-5; 7 bases match TRBD1. The ends lost 2 bases at V and 3 bases at J; junction bases unmatched: 10. Germline loops: CDR1 SGHRS, CDR2 YFSETQ. CDR3 size: 16 residues. CDR3 residues: CASSLGQAQGEETQYF. CDR3 bases: TGCGCCAGCAGCTTAGGACAGGCCCAAGGGGAAGAGACCCAGTACTTC.

The chain has TRBV5-4 and TRBJ1-4; 7 nucleotides line up with TRBD1. The CDR3 runs 14 residues. V was pared by 9 bases and J by 7 bases, with 12 bases of the junction left unmatched. CDR1 SGHNT and CDR2 YYREEE come from the germline V gene (reference sequence). In nucleotides, the CDR3 is TGTGCCACCTCACCTGACAGGGCGCTTGAAAAACTGTTTTTT. Translating it yields CATSPDRALEKLFF.

The chain has TRBV29-1 and TRBJ2-7; TRBD2 aligns across 10 bases. The CDR3 is 14 residues long. J lost 2 bases, V lost 6 bases, and 7 bases had no gene match. Germline V lookup: CDR1 SQVTM, CDR2 ANQGSEA. The CDR3 nucleotides read TGCAGCGTCGTCTCTAGCGGGGGAGCCTACGAGCAGTACTTC. Its translation is CSVVSSGGAYEQYF.

The rearrangement uses TRBV3-1 (or the pseudogene TRBV3-2) and TRBJ2-1; 13 nucleotides align to TRBD2. The J segment lost 8 bases and the V segment lost 1 base, leaving 8 bases of the junction unmatched. CDR1 is LGHDT, CDR2 YNNKEL, per germline (reference sequence). The CDR3 is 17 residues long. CDR3 bases: TGTGCCAGCAGCCAAGGCTCCGGGACTAGCGGGAACGATGAGCAGTTCTTC. It codes for CASSQGSGTSGNDEQFF.

This chain connects TRBV19 to TRBJ2-1, with a possible D match to TRBD1 (6 bases). Deletions cut 5 bases from V and 8 bases from J, with 16 bases between. Germline CDR1 is LNHDA and CDR2 is SQIVND (reference sequence). This CDR3 has 14 amino acids. CDR3 coding DNA: TGTGCCAGTAGTGCGATGACAGGCGCCTATGAGCAGTTCTTC. It translates to CASSAMTGAYEQFF.

This chain joins TRBV7-9 and TRBJ2-4; 7 bases match TRBD1. The V and J ends lost 1 base and 8 bases, in that order; junction bases with no gene match: 5. CDR3 length: 14 residues. CDR1 and CDR2 from the germline V gene are SEHNR and FQNEAQ (reference sequence). This chain's CDR3 is CASSLEGARDIQYF. CDR3 coding DNA: TGTGCCAGCAGCTTAGAGGGGGCGAGAGACATTCAGTACTTC.

J is TRBJ1-5 and V is TRBV27, with a tentative D call TRBD1 (6 bases). This CDR3 is built from 13 residues. Germline V CDR1 and CDR2: MNHEY, SMNVEV (reference sequence). V dropped 6 bases and J dropped 3 bases, with 9 bases sitting between them. The CDR3 region is CASRQGPNQPQHF. The CDR3 region has the DNA TGTGCCAGCAGACAGGGACCCAATCAGCCCCAGCATTTT.